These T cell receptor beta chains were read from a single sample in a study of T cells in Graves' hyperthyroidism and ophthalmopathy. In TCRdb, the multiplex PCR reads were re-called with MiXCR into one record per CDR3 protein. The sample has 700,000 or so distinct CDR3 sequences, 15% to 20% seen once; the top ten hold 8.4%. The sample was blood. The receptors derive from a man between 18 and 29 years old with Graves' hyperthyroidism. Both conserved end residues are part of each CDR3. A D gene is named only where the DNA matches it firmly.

cdr3_aa: CATSDSGLAGVVGELFF; v_call: TRBV24-1; j_call: TRBJ2-2; d_call: TRBD2
cdr3_aa: CASSRWNRDYEQYF; v_call: TRBV7-9; j_call: TRBJ2-7; d_call: .
cdr3_aa: CASAGLLDNEQFF; v_call: TRBV6-1; j_call: TRBJ2-1; d_call: .
cdr3_aa: CASSPGTGGLYNEQFF; v_call: TRBV5-8; j_call: TRBJ2-1; d_call: TRBD1
cdr3_aa: CASSSVGYPYEQYF; v_call: TRBV7-2; j_call: TRBJ2-7; d_call: .
cdr3_aa: CASSSRTGTSGNTIYF; v_call: TRBV28; j_call: TRBJ1-3; d_call: TRBD1
cdr3_aa: CASSSYRLADEQFF; v_call: TRBV7-9; j_call: TRBJ2-1; d_call: TRBD2
cdr3_aa: CASSLILAGYSSGANVLTF; v_call: TRBV28; j_call: TRBJ2-6; d_call: TRBD2
cdr3_aa: CASSEFWGTGELFF; v_call: TRBV2; j_call: TRBJ2-2; d_call: .
cdr3_aa: CASSVSFSSSYEQYF; v_call: TRBV4-1; j_call: TRBJ2-7; d_call: .
cdr3_aa: CASNRWASGDNEQFF; v_call: TRBV6-1; j_call: TRBJ2-1; d_call: TRBD2
cdr3_aa: CASRKGAGIVGANVLTF; v_call: TRBV5-1; j_call: TRBJ2-6; d_call: TRBD1
cdr3_aa: CAISSTNKNTGELFF; v_call: TRBV10-3; j_call: TRBJ2-2; d_call: .
cdr3_aa: CASSALTGSNEKLFF; v_call: TRBV2; j_call: TRBJ1-4; d_call: TRBD1
cdr3_aa: CASSGADEQYF; v_call: TRBV28; j_call: TRBJ2-7; d_call: .
cdr3_aa: CASSLIRGTGGTDTQYF; v_call: TRBV7-2; j_call: TRBJ2-3; d_call: TRBD1
cdr3_aa: CASSVQGARGYTF; v_call: TRBV6-1; j_call: TRBJ1-2; d_call: TRBD1
cdr3_aa: CASSITVDGDTIYF; v_call: TRBV19; j_call: TRBJ1-3; d_call: .
cdr3_aa: CASSLRQGARGDTQYF; v_call: TRBV28; j_call: TRBJ2-3; d_call: TRBD1
cdr3_aa: CASTWLNEQFF; v_call: TRBV28; j_call: TRBJ2-1; d_call: .
cdr3_aa: CASSPGATVYNEQFF; v_call: TRBV7-2; j_call: TRBJ2-1; d_call: .
cdr3_aa: CASSYPGGEQFF; v_call: TRBV27; j_call: TRBJ2-1; d_call: .
cdr3_aa: CASSSKRTVRSYNEQFF; v_call: TRBV19; j_call: TRBJ2-1; d_call: .
cdr3_aa: CASSLQWGLGNTEAFF; v_call: TRBV12-3/TRBV12-4; j_call: TRBJ1-1; d_call: .
cdr3_aa: CASSDPQGAYSNQPQHF; v_call: TRBV2; j_call: TRBJ1-5; d_call: TRBD1
cdr3_aa: CASPPQGSGGETQYF; v_call: TRBV7-9; j_call: TRBJ2-5; d_call: TRBD2
cdr3_aa: CASSEGGTGADTQYF; v_call: TRBV25-1; j_call: TRBJ2-3; d_call: TRBD1
cdr3_aa: CASRRGTGDYFNQPQHF; v_call: TRBV6-2/TRBV6-3; j_call: TRBJ1-5; d_call: TRBD1
cdr3_aa: CASSSGTANTEAFF; v_call: TRBV5-1; j_call: TRBJ1-1; d_call: TRBD1
cdr3_aa: CASSPRDRGLGYTF; v_call: TRBV14; j_call: TRBJ1-2; d_call: TRBD1
cdr3_aa: CASSLGGAAYNEQFF; v_call: TRBV28; j_call: TRBJ2-1; d_call: .
cdr3_aa: CASSQGGSLTDTQYF; v_call: TRBV14; j_call: TRBJ2-3; d_call: TRBD2
cdr3_aa: CASSLVQGSEQFF; v_call: TRBV11-3; j_call: TRBJ2-1; d_call: .
cdr3_aa: CASSQGTPDTQYF; v_call: TRBV3-1; j_call: TRBJ2-3; d_call: .
cdr3_aa: CSASKGRGITEAFF; v_call: TRBV20-1; j_call: TRBJ1-1; d_call: .
cdr3_aa: CASSETGVGNGELFF; v_call: TRBV11-3; j_call: TRBJ2-2; d_call: .
cdr3_aa: CAPSRQGKSEAFF; v_call: TRBV19; j_call: TRBJ1-1; d_call: TRBD1
cdr3_aa: CASPPSGLAGREQYF; v_call: TRBV28; j_call: TRBJ2-7; d_call: TRBD2
cdr3_aa: CASSPRREGEQYF; v_call: TRBV5-4; j_call: TRBJ2-7; d_call: TRBD2
cdr3_aa: CASSQGRWDTEAFF; v_call: TRBV3-1; j_call: TRBJ1-1; d_call: .
cdr3_aa: CASSLVGTLASYEQFF; v_call: TRBV11-3; j_call: TRBJ2-1; d_call: .
cdr3_aa: CASSEGWGVLSAEVARQFF; v_call: TRBV9; j_call: TRBJ2-1; d_call: .
cdr3_aa: CASSPGRGNGYTF; v_call: TRBV7-3; j_call: TRBJ1-2; d_call: .
cdr3_aa: CATYPPGRSSEQYF; v_call: TRBV11-3; j_call: TRBJ2-7; d_call: .
cdr3_aa: CATRRQGGSNTQYF; v_call: TRBV15; j_call: TRBJ2-3; d_call: TRBD2
cdr3_aa: CASTQHSGRNQETQYF; v_call: TRBV6-1; j_call: TRBJ2-5; d_call: TRBD2
cdr3_aa: CASMLSGSGNYGYTF; v_call: TRBV2; j_call: TRBJ1-2; d_call: .
cdr3_aa: CASSPGSASTEAFF; v_call: TRBV18; j_call: TRBJ1-1; d_call: .
cdr3_aa: CASSLPLPQPSNEQFF; v_call: TRBV5-4; j_call: TRBJ2-1; d_call: .
cdr3_aa: CASSLSGGRTYEQYF; v_call: TRBV7-2; j_call: TRBJ2-7; d_call: TRBD2
cdr3_aa: CSAKSGTSDSYEQYF; v_call: TRBV20-1; j_call: TRBJ2-7; d_call: TRBD2
cdr3_aa: CASSPTNTYEQYF; v_call: TRBV28; j_call: TRBJ2-7; d_call: .
cdr3_aa: CATSEKTEQFF; v_call: TRBV24-1; j_call: TRBJ2-1; d_call: .
cdr3_aa: CASRTPPGRGNQPQHF; v_call: TRBV19; j_call: TRBJ1-5; d_call: .
cdr3_aa: CATSEPGLAGSSYNEQFF; v_call: TRBV24-1; j_call: TRBJ2-1; d_call: TRBD2
cdr3_aa: CASSSYFPTHRGLTGELFF; v_call: TRBV11-2; j_call: TRBJ2-2; d_call: TRBD1